This T cell receptor (beta chain) was identified in a study of blood T cell repertoires in COVID-19. Study details: From the United States, Italy and Spain came samples of acute and convalescent COVID-19. The analysed material was cDNA or gDNA that came from T cells, B-cell-depleted T cells, or PBMCs.

Authors' processing steps: Reference gene primer amplification yielded estimated nucleated cell counts. TCRdb keeps only in-frame clones here, not all; method: immunoSEQ multiplex PCR. The V and J calls and clone size come from that table; D and trimming were worked out from the DNA. The table shows over 60,000 clones, with around 82% occurring only once. Germline assignment: CDR1 MDHEN and CDR2 SYDVKM. V dropped 3 bases and J dropped 3 bases, with 8 bases sitting between them. The CDR3 is made up of 13 amino acids. The clonotype originates from a man aged 80 or over with active COVID-19. Sample: peripheral blood. The genes are TRBV28 and TRBJ1-1; no definite D call. CDR3 in amino acids: CASSLRADTEAFF. Written as DNA, the CDR3 is TGTGCCAGCAGTTTGAGGGCTGACACTGAAGCTTTCTTT.